The 17 T cell receptor beta chains listed next were all sequenced from one sample in a study of shared clonotypes between healthy human individuals. The repertoire was sequenced with immunoSEQ multiplex PCR; TCRdb's copy has only in-frame clones and lacks some. Here the sample spans just over 2,000,000 clones, 90% to 95% being singletons. The source material was naive CD4+ T cells sorted from blood. As for subset: CD45RA+ positively selected. Every receptor here comes from a man younger than 35 in good health.

The chain's CDR3 is CASSVLDETQYF. In nucleotides, the CDR3 is TGCGCCAGCAGCGTACTAGATGAGACCCAGTACTTC. This sequence joins TRBV5-1 and TRBJ2-5, with D perhaps matching TRBD2 (5 bases). Trimming stripped 4 bases from V and 5 bases from J, with 9 bases between. Germline V CDR1 and CDR2: SGHRS, YFSETQ. CDR3 length: 12 amino acids.

The genes are TRBV6-1 and TRBJ2-3; 8 bases align to TRBD1. V shed 6 bases and J 2 bases; nucleotides not matched to a gene: 4. From germline, CDR1 is MNHNS and CDR2 SASEGT. The CDR3 runs to 14 residues. The CDR3 is CASRDRALTDTQYF. CDR3 coding DNA: TGTGCCAGCAGGGACAGGGCCCTCACAGATACGCAGTATTTT.

This chain links TRBV4-2 with TRBJ2-2; no clear D. The CDR3 loop spans 12 amino acids. The germline gives CDR1 LGHNA, CDR2 YNFKEQ. The V gene lost 4 bases and the J gene lost 6 bases, with 6 bases spanning the gap. Here the CDR3 reads CASSRESGELFF. Here the CDR3 DNA reads TGTGCCAGCAGCCGCGAATCCGGGGAGCTGTTTTTT.

Only one count was recorded for this clone. Other DNA sequences in the sample encode the same CDR3. As DNA, the CDR3 is TGTGCCAGCAGGGGACAGGGTGTAGAGACCCAGTACTTC. As protein: CASRGQGVETQYF. The chain joins TRBV2 to TRBJ2-5, with 9 bases matching TRBD1. V gave up 6 bases and J gave up 4 bases; unmatched junction bases: 3. CDR1 SNHLY and CDR2 FYNNEI come from the germline V gene. This CDR3 comprises 13 residues. Full variable domain (outside the CDR3, taken from reference TRBV2 and TRBJ2-5): EPEVTQTPSHQVTQMGQEVILRCVPISNHLYFYWYRQILGQKVEFLVSFYNNEISEKSEIFDDQFSVERPDGSNFTLKIRSTKLEDSAMYFCASRGQGVETQYFGPGTRLLVL.

The rearrangement links TRBV30 to TRBJ2-1, with 8 bases matching TRBD1. CDR1 GTSNPN and CDR2 SVGIG come from the germline V gene (reference sequence). This CDR3 has 13 residues. Trimming cost V 8 bases and J 5 bases; bases outside gene matches: 8. CDR3: CAGDRGRNNEQFF. The CDR3 region has the DNA TGTGCCGGCGACAGGGGAAGGAACAATGAGCAGTTCTTC.

The CDR3 reads CASSLGGTSGEETQYF. Here the CDR3 DNA reads TGTGCCAGCAGCTTAGGGGGGACTAGCGGAGAAGAGACCCAGTACTTC. The gene calls are TRBV11-2 and TRBJ2-5, with 11 bases fitting TRBD2. V gave up 1 base and J gave up 3 bases; unmatched junction bases: 4. Per germline, CDR1 SGHAT and CDR2 FQNNGV. This CDR3 has 16 residues.

The chain joins TRBV19 to TRBJ2-5; 14 bases are shared with TRBD2. Germline V gene sequence: CDR1 LNHDA, CDR2 SQIVND (reference sequence). This CDR3 has 16 residues. J lost 4 bases, V lost 7 bases, and 8 bases had no gene match. The CDR3 reads CASKPGTSGSAETQYF. The CDR3 DNA reads TGTGCCAGTAAACCGGGGACTAGCGGGAGCGCAGAGACCCAGTACTTC. The whole variable domain, remainder taken from reference TRBV19 and TRBJ2-5, is DGGITQSPKYLFRKEGQNVTLSCEQNLNHDAMYWYRQDPGQGLRLIYYSQIVNDFQKGDIAEGYSVSREKKESFPLTVTSAQKNPTAFYLCASKPGTSGSAETQYFGPGTRLLVL.

The gene calls are TRBV5-1 and TRBJ1-1; D ambiguous. The CDR3 is 14 amino acids. Germline V lookup: CDR1 SGHRS, CDR2 YFSETQ. Trimming left V 4 bases short and J 1 base short, with 11 bases between. The CDR3 DNA reads TGCGCCAGCAGCCCGCAGGCGGGGAACACTGAAGCTTTCTTT. It encodes CASSPQAGNTEAFF.

This chain uses TRBV7-2 with TRBJ2-7, with D maybe TRBD1 (6 bases). Germline loops: CDR1 SGHTA, CDR2 FQGNSA. The CDR3 loop spans 14 amino acids. V gave up 5 bases and J gave up 4 bases, with 15 bases separating them. CDR3 DNA: TGTGCCAGCAGCCCCCGGGACAACTCATACGAGCAGTACTTC. Its protein product is CASSPRDNSYEQYF.

This sequence joins TRBV6-6 and TRBJ1-4; D remains ambiguous. Deletions cut 7 bases from V and 5 bases from J, with 11 bases between. The germline V gene has CDR1 MNHNY and CDR2 SVGAGI (reference sequence). This CDR3 is built from 13 residues. CDR3 bases: TGTGCCAGCACTCGTTTTGGGAATGAAAAACTGTTTTTT. Amino acids: CASTRFGNEKLFF.

This clone was seen once. The sample carries other DNA sequences with the same CDR3. The J gene is TRBJ2-7, the V gene TRBV5-1; 11 positions match TRBD2. Germline-derived CDR1 and CDR2 are SGHRS and YFSETQ. J gave up 2 bases and V 3 bases, and 1 base lay outside the gene matches. CDR3 size: 14 residues. The CDR3 loop reads CASSSSGGTYEQYF. Written as DNA, the CDR3 is TGCGCCAGCAGCTCTAGCGGGGGGACCTACGAGCAGTACTTC.

The chain employs TRBV6-5 and TRBJ1-2; no firm D call. The CDR3 is 12 residues long. Per the germline V gene, CDR1 is MNHEY and CDR2 is SVGAGI. V was clipped by 5 bases and J by 4 bases, with 8 bases between them. CDR3 sequence: CASSRKGYGYTF. DNA of the CDR3: TGTGCCAGCAGTAGGAAGGGCTATGGCTACACCTTC.

This chain uses TRBV9 with TRBJ2-7; the match to TRBD2 covers 8 bases. CDR3 length: 18 residues. Germline loops: CDR1 SGDLS, CDR2 YYNGEE. Trimming cost V 0 bases and J 0 bases; bases outside gene matches: 11. The CDR3 loop is CASSVGGGLALSSYEQYF. The CDR3 region has the DNA TGTGCCAGCAGCGTAGGCGGTGGACTAGCCCTAAGCTCCTACGAGCAGTACTTC. Using reference TRBV9 and TRBJ2-7 for the parts outside the CDR3, the full variable domain is DSGVTQTPKHLITATGQRVTLRCSPRSGDLSVYWYQQSLDQGLQFLIQYYNGEERAKGNILERFSAQQFPDLHSELNLSSLELGDSALYFCASSVGGGLALSSYEQYFGPGTRLTVT.

The CDR3 coding sequence is TGTGCCAGCAGCTCCCACAGGGATGACTATGGCTACACCTTC. This gives the protein CASSSHRDDYGYTF. The chain couples TRBV5-4 to TRBJ1-2; a possible D gene is TRBD1 (6 bases). The CDR3 length is 14 residues. Germline lookup yields CDR1 SGHNT and CDR2 YYREEE (reference sequence). The V gene lost 3 bases and the J gene lost 3 bases, with 12 bases spanning the gap.

The chain links TRBV27 to TRBJ1-6, with D unresolved. Germline V gene data show CDR1 as MNHEY and CDR2 as SMNVEV (reference sequence). With 11 bases removed from V and 6 bases from J, the gap between germline ends came to 14 bases. CDR3 length: 13 residues. The CDR3 is CACYRDFNSPLHF. CDR3 in DNA: TGTGCCTGCTACCGGGATTTTAATTCACCCCTCCACTTT.

The rearrangement links TRBV19 to TRBJ1-1, with D possibly TRBD1 on 5 matching bases. Germline CDR1 is LNHDA and CDR2 is SQIVND (reference sequence). CDR3 length: 15 amino acids. Trimming stripped 3 bases from V and 10 bases from J, with 21 bases between. The CDR3 region is CASSIPGRLSVGAFF. The CDR3 bases are TGTGCCAGTAGTATTCCGGGGCGCCTGTCGGTCGGAGCTTTCTTT.

V and J are TRBV6-1 and TRBJ2-2; TRBD1 aligns across 8 bases. V lost 6 bases to trimming and J lost 2 bases; unmatched junction nucleotides: 5. The CDR3 runs 15 residues. Per germline, CDR1 MNHNS and CDR2 SASEGT. The CDR3 DNA reads as TGTGCCAGCAGAGCTGACAGGGGAAACACCGGGGAGCTGTTTTTT. As protein: CASRADRGNTGELFF.